This T cell receptor (beta chain) is from a study of T cell responses to AZD1222 COVID-19 vaccine. Regarding the study as a whole: Spike-specific TCR depth and breadth grew after two AZD1222 doses.

Turning to this clone: The target antigen is unknown.

The table came from immunoSEQ multiplex PCR; TCRdb's copy has only in-frame clones and leaves some out. Of more than 75,000 clones listed, roughly four fifths are singletons. Trimming removed 6 bases from V and 2 bases from J; junction bases left unmatched: 4. CDR1 is SGHVS and CDR2 is FQNEAQ in the germline V gene. The CDR3 length is 13 residues. The receptor was derived from an adult who received the AZD1222 COVID-19 vaccine. This chain connects TRBV7-8 to TRBJ2-7; 7 bases match TRBD1. The sample in question was peripheral blood, obtained 28 days after the second AZD1222 dose. The CDR3 loop reads CASSWDRAYEQYF. CDR3 nucleotide sequence: TGTGCCAGCAGTTGGGACAGAGCCTACGAGCAGTACTTC.